This passage covers 8 T cell receptor beta chains from one sample sequenced in a study of tumor-infiltrating lymphocytes in primary liver carcinoma. From about 19-30 mg of unsorted bulk tissue, DNA and RNA were co-extracted together. The investigators made TCR beta cDNA from approximately 500 ng total RNA, using a constant-region primer. Library construction for TCR beta comprised three nested multiplex PCR rounds performed with slightly modified ARM-PCR. Rounds one and two of PCR, each of roughly 10 cycles, were primed with TRBV1-TRBV30 forward primers and a C-beta reverse primer. MiXCR, applied by TCRdb to the multiplex PCR reads, yields one record per CDR3 protein. The sample records approximately 74,000 distinct CDR3 sequences, 65% to 75% being singletons. The sample was liver tumor tissue from sampling region 4. The subset is: tumor region T4, right-lateral pole. Receptors were obtained from a woman aged 55-75 years with primary liver carcinoma and hepatitis B virus infection.

The chain carries TRBV18 and TRBJ2-7, with D possibly matching TRBD1 (6 bases). There are 16 residues in the CDR3. V was trimmed by 2 bases and J by 0 bases, leaving 14 bases between them. The germline CDR1 and CDR2 sequences are KGHSH and LQKENI. CDR3 DNA sequence: TGTGCCAGCTCACCATATCAAGGGACAAGCTCCTACGAGCAGTACTTC. Its translation is CASSPYQGTSSYEQYF.

This clonotype was picked up many times. This chain links TRBV29-1 with TRBJ2-6; D is uncertain. Germline-derived CDR1 and CDR2 are SQVTM and ANQGSEA. V was clipped by 4 bases and J by 0 bases, with 7 bases between them. This CDR3 comprises 14 residues. CDR3 residues: CSVGGSSGANVLTF. Here the CDR3 DNA reads TGCAGCGTTGGCGGATCCTCTGGGGCCAACGTCCTGACTTTC. Supplemented by reference TRBV29-1 and TRBJ2-6, the full variable domain reads SAVISQKPSRDICQRGTSLTIQCQVDSQVTMMFWYRQQPGQSLTLIATANQGSEATYESGFVIDKFPISRPNLTFSTLTVSNMSPEDSSIYLCSVGGSSGANVLTFGAGSRLTVL.

Remarks on this clonotype: Sequence at one end of the junction differs from germline and may be a read error. The V and J genes are TRBV11-3 and TRBJ2-1; 10 bases fit TRBD2. In germline, CDR1 is SGHNT, CDR2 YENEEA. The CDR3 spans 15 residues. Written as DNA, the CDR3 is TGTGCCAGCAGCTTAGGAACTAGCGGGATGCTTGAGCAGCCCTTC. It translates to CASSLGTSGMLEQPF.

A note on this clonotype: Sequence at one end of the junction differs from germline and may be a read error. The chain uses TRBV12-3 or TRBV12-4 and TRBJ2-5, with D possibly called TRBD1 or TRBD2 (5 bases each). The CDR3 length is 15 residues. The CDR3 here is CTSSLCLTGPETQYF. The CDR3 bases are TGTACCAGCAGTTTGTGCCTAACGGGACCAGAGACCCAGTACTTC.

To note about this clonotype: The missing conserved phenylalanine or tryptophan at the end of this CDR3 makes a read error likely. The V and J genes are TRBV7-9 and TRBJ2-5; 13 nucleotides align to TRBD2. Germline loops: CDR1 SEHNR, CDR2 FQNEAQ (reference sequence). The CDR3 sequence is 18 residues long. V shed 4 bases, J shed 1 base, and the junction held 9 bases outside the gene matches. CDR3 residues: CASSSETLAGGPQETQYL. The CDR3 region has the DNA TGTGCCAGCAGCTCCGAGACACTAGCGGGAGGGCCCCAAGAGACCCAGTACCTA.

Judged by abundance, this clonotype is medium-sized. The genes are TRBV29-1 and TRBJ2-1, with TRBD2 identical over 9 bases. The V segment lost 4 bases and the J segment 6 bases; nucleotides outside the gene matches: 4. The CDR3 extends over 13 amino acids. Germline CDR1 reads SQVTM; CDR2 reads ANQGSEA. CDR3 in amino acids: CSVASGETNEQFF. The DNA for the CDR3 is TGCAGCGTTGCTAGCGGGGAGACCAATGAGCAGTTCTTC.

This clonotype showed up just a few times. A much larger clone lies a single base off, so this may be a read error. The chain combines TRBV6-4 with TRBJ2-1; TRBD2 matches 7 bases. The CDR3 is 15 residues long. In germline, CDR1 is MRHNA, CDR2 SNTAGT. CDR3 protein: CANSDFSGQSNEQFF. The DNA for the CDR3 is TGTGCCAACAGTGACTTTAGCGGGCAAAGCAATGAGCAGTTCTTC.

As regards this clonotype: Compared with germline, one end of the junction differs, possibly owing to a read error. The chain links TRBV4-2 to TRBJ2-1, with a tentative D call TRBD1 (5 bases). CDR1 LGHNA and CDR2 YNFKEQ come from the germline V gene. The CDR3 length is 16 residues. CDR3 sequence (DNA): TGTGCCAGTAGCCCGAACGGCAGGGATAGTGGCAATGAGCAGTTCTTC. It encodes CASSPNGRDSGNEQFF.